These 3 T cell receptor beta chains were sequenced from one sample in a study of beta chain features in type 1 diabetes. Findings and limits, study-wide: Shortening that was moderate but significant affected the TCRB CDR3s of Type 1 diabetes patients in all four CD4+ subsets.

Their target antigens are unknown. The authors reverse transcribed all of the isolated RNA, so sequencing captured expressed TCRB transcripts. Produced via immunoSEQ multiplex PCR; TCRdb's table is partial and in-frame only. The sample shows hundreds of thousands of clones, about an eighth of them seen only once. Sequencing was performed on naive CD4+ T cells from blood. These receptors were taken from a man aged 18 to 35 with type 1 diabetes.

The chain combines TRBV30 with TRBJ1-2; D gene ambiguous. The CDR3 covers 14 residues. Trimming shortened V by 4 bases and J by 5 bases, and 17 bases separated the two germline ends. Germline values: CDR1 GTSNPN, CDR2 SVGIG (reference sequence). CDR3 coding DNA: TGTGCCTGGAACCGGGAACTTGTAGGTTATGGCTACACCTTC. The encoded protein is CAWNRELVGYGYTF.

This rearrangement joins TRBV5-1 to TRBJ2-1, with a tentative D call TRBD2 (5 bases). Germline V gene sequence: CDR1 SGHRS, CDR2 YFSETQ. Trimming shortened V by 4 bases and J by 6 bases, and 8 bases separated the two germline ends. The CDR3 has 12 amino acids. The CDR3, as DNA: TGCGCCAGCAGCCCGGACTCCAATGAGCAGTTCTTC. It yields the protein CASSPDSNEQFF.

The rearrangement links TRBV5-1 to TRBJ1-2; D is ambiguous. CDR1 SGHRS and CDR2 YFSETQ come from the germline V gene. The CDR3 covers 15 residues. V lost 4 bases to trimming and J lost 8 bases, with 21 bases between them. The CDR3 bases are TGCGCCAGCAGCGCTCCCGAGACGGGCATCGGCGGCTACACCTTC. Translation gives CASSAPETGIGGYTF.